Sequencing of this T cell receptor (beta chain) was carried out in a study of blood T cell repertoires in COVID-19. Turning to the study itself: Spain, Italy and the United States supplied samples that represented acute and convalescent COVID-19.

Libraries were prepared by immunoSEQ multiplex PCR; TCRdb keeps only in-frame clonotypes and omits some of them. The table records more than 300,000 clones, 85% to 95% of them present only once. Cohort assignment relied on participant-reported clinical history. The CDR3 runs to 15 residues. Germline CDR1 and CDR2: MGHRA and YSYEKL. V was shortened by 7 bases and J by 4 bases, with 19 bases between the two germline ends. This clone was recorded a few times. The source of this sequence is a woman in her 30s who had been exposed to COVID-19. The gene calls are TRBV4-1 and TRBJ1-2, with D maybe TRBD1 (5 bases). Sequencing used PBMCs or T cells enriched from blood (not recorded which). The CDR3 protein is CASTRGPGGGYGYTF. CDR3 sequence (DNA): TGCGCCAGCACTAGGGGCCCGGGGGGTGGCTATGGCTACACCTTC.